This TCR beta chain originates from a study of shared clonotypes between healthy human individuals. Overall study results and limits: What limited the represented genetic and exposure-history diversity was the small number of donors.

The assay was immunoSEQ multiplex PCR, and TCRdb's table has in-frame clones only and misses some. The sample contains roughly 500,000 clones, 90% to 97% of which appear only once. The germline gives CDR1 SGHRS, CDR2 YFSETQ. Trimming pared 4 bases from V and 5 bases from J, leaving 16 bases between. The CDR3 has 15 residues. As concerns this clone: Antigen specificity is unknown.

J is TRBJ2-1 and V is TRBV5-1, with a weak D call TRBD2 (5 bases). The sequenced sample was naive CD4+ T cells sorted from blood. Stated subset: CD45RA+ positively selected. The origin of this receptor is a woman aged 25 to 45 in good health. In DNA form, the CDR3 reads TGCGCCAGCAGCGCCCAGACGGTCGGGGACAATGAGCAGTTCTTC. Amino acids: CASSAQTVGDNEQFF.